This TCR beta chain was retrieved from a study of circulating and synovial CD4+ cells in juvenile arthritis. Study-wide results and caveats: Bulk blood CD4 repertoires were more diverse than these.

Clones were read by immunoSEQ multiplex PCR, and TCRdb kept only the in-frame ones, dropping some. The sample includes tens of thousands of clones, about 95% seen only once; the top ten take 0.15% to 0.2%. A remark on this clone: Antigen: not known.

Germline CDR1 is MNHEY and CDR2 is SVGAGI. V lost 9 bases and J lost 3; bases outside the gene matches: 7. The CDR3 sequence is 13 residues long. This receptor was identified in a human donor with juvenile idiopathic arthritis. Sequencing was carried out using CD4+ T cells from blood. V usage is TRBV6-5 and J usage is TRBJ2-5; the match to TRBD1 covers 7 bases. CDR3 nucleotides: TGTGCCAGTTGGGACAGCGATAAAGAGACCCAGTACTTC. This translates into CASWDSDKETQYF.